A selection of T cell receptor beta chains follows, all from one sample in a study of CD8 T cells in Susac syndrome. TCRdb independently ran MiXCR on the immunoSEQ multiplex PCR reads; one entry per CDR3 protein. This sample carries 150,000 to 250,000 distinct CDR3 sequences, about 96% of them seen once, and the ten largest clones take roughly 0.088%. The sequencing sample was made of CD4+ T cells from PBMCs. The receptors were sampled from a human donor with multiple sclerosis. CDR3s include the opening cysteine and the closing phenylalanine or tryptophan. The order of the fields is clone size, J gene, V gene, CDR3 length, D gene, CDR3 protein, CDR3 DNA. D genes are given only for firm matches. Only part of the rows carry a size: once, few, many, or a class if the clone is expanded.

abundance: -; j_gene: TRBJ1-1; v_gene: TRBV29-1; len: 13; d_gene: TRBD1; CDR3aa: CSVRTTGNTETFF; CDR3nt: TGCAGCGTGAGGACGACAGGGAACACTGAAACTTTCTTT
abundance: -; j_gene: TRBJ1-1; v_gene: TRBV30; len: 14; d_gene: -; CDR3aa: CAYRGGGGNTEAFF; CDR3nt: TGTGCCTATAGGGGTGGCGGGGGGAACACTGAAGCTTTCTTT
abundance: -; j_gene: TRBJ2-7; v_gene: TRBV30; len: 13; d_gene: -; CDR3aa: CAWSDPWGSEQYF; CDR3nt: TGTGCCTGGAGTGATCCTTGGGGGAGCGAGCAGTACTTC
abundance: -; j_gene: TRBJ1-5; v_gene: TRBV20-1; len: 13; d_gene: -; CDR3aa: CSAGGQGPRSQHF; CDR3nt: TGCAGTGCCGGAGGGCAGGGGCCTAGGTCCCAGCATTTT
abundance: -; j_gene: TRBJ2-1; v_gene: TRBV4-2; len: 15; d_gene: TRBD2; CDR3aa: CASSQLAGGINEQFF; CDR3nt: TGTGCCAGCAGCCAACTAGCGGGAGGGATCAATGAGCAGTTCTTC
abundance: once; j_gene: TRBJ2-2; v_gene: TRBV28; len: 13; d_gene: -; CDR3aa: CASSLYRTEELFF; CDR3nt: TGTGCCAGCAGTTTATATAGGACCGAGGAGCTGTTTTTT
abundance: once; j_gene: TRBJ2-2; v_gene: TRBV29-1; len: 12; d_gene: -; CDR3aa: CSVGQGLGELFF; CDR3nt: TGCAGCGTTGGGCAGGGCCTCGGGGAGCTGTTTTTT
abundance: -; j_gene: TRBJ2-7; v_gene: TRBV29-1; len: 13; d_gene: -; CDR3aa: CSVEGAGRGEQYF; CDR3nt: TGCAGCGTTGAAGGGGCGGGTAGGGGGGAGCAGTACTTC
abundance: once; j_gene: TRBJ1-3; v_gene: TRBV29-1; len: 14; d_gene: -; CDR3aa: CSYSRGYSGNTIYF; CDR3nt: TGCAGCTATAGCAGGGGCTACTCTGGAAACACCATATATTTT
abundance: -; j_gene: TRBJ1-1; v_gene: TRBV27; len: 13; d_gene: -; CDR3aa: CASRSQVFGEAFF; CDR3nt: TGTGCCAGCAGATCACAGGTTTTTGGCGAAGCTTTCTTT
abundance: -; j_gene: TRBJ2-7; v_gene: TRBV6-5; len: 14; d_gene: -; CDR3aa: CASSSSRQDYEQYF; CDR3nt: TGTGCCAGCAGTTCCTCCAGACAGGACTACGAGCAGTACTTC
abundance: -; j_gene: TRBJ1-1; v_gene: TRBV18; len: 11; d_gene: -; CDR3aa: CASSPGSAAFF; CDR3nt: TGTGCCAGCTCACCAGGATCCGCAGCTTTCTTT
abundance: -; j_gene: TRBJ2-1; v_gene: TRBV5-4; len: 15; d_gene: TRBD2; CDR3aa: CASSTERGGYNEQFF; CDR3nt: TGTGCCAGCAGCACGGAGCGGGGGGGCTACAATGAGCAGTTCTTC
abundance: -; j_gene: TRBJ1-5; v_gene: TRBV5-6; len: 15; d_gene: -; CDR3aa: CASSPTPSGNQPQHF; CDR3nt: TGTGCCAGCAGCCCCACTCCATCTGGCAATCAGCCCCAGCATTTT
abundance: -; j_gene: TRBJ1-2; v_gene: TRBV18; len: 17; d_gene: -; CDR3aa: CASSRSPGTRGDYGYTF; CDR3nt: TGTGCCAGCTCCCGTAGTCCTGGGACAAGGGGAGACTATGGCTACACCTTC
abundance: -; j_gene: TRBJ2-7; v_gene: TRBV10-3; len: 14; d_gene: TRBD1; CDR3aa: CAIRGTGISYEQYF; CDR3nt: TGTGCCATTCGGGGGACAGGGATTTCCTACGAGCAGTACTTC
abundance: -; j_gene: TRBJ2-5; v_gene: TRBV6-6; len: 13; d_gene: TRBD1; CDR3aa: CAIQMTGYGTQYF; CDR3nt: TGTGCCATACAGATGACAGGGTATGGGACCCAGTACTTC
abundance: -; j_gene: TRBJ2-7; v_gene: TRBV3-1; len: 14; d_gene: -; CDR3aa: CASSPAWDFYEQYF; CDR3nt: TGTGCCAGCAGCCCGGCCTGGGACTTCTACGAGCAGTACTTC
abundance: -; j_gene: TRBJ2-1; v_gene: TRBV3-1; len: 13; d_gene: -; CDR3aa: CASSPRDYNEQFF; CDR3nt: TGTGCCAGCAGCCCCCGGGACTACAATGAGCAGTTCTTC
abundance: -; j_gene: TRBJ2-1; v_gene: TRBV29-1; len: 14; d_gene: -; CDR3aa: CSGGKGTIYNEQFF; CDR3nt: TGCAGCGGGGGAAAGGGGACCATCTACAATGAGCAGTTCTTC
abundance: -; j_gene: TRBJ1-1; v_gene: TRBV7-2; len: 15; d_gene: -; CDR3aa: CASSLEGGWDTEAFF; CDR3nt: TGTGCCAGCAGCTTAGAGGGTGGCTGGGACACTGAAGCTTTCTTT
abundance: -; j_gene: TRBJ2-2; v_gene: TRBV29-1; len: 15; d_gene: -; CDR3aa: CSAPMGRGNTGELFF; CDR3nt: TGCAGCGCTCCGATGGGCAGGGGGAACACCGGGGAGCTGTTTTTT
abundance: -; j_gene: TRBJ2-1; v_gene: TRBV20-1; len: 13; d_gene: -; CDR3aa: CSAHNPTDNEQFF; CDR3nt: TGCAGTGCTCACAATCCTACTGACAATGAGCAGTTCTTC
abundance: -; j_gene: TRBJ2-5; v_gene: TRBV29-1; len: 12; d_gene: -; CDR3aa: CSVGPGGETQYF; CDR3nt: TGCAGCGTGGGGCCAGGGGGGGAGACCCAGTACTTC
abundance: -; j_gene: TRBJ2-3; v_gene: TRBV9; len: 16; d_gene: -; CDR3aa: CASSVGLGLSTDTQYF; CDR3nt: TGTGCCAGCAGCGTAGGACTGGGGCTAAGCACAGATACGCAGTATTTT
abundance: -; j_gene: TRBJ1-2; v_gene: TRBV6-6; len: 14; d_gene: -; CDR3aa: CATGGGEMVEGYTF; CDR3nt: TGTGCCACCGGCGGAGGGGAGATGGTGGAAGGCTACACCTTC
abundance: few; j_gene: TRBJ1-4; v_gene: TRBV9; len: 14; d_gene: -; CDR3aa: CASSASATNEKLFF; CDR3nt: TGTGCCAGCAGCGCGTCAGCGACTAATGAAAAACTGTTTTTT
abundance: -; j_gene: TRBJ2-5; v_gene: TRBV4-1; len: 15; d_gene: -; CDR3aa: CASSQDTASRETQYF; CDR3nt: TGCGCCAGCAGCCAAGATACGGCTAGTAGAGAGACCCAGTACTTC
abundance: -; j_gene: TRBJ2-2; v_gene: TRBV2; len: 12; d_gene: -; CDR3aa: CASSEDTGELFF; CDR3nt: TGTGCCAGCAGTGAAGACACCGGGGAGCTGTTTTTT
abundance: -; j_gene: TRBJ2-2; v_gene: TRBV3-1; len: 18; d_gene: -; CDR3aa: CASSQDRKGGPNTGELFF; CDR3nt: TGTGCCAGCAGCCAAGATAGGAAGGGGGGACCTAACACCGGGGAGCTGTTTTTT
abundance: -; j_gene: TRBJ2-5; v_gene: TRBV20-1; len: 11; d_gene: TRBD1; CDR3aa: CSALHGQAQYF; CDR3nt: TGCAGTGCCCTTCACGGACAGGCCCAGTACTTC
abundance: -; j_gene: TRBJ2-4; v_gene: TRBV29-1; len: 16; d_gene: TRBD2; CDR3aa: CSVVPQLAGITNIQYF; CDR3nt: TGCAGCGTCGTCCCCCAACTAGCGGGAATTACAAACATTCAGTACTTC
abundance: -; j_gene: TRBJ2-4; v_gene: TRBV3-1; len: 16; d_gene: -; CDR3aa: CASSQAGGPGENIQYF; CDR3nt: TGTGCCAGCAGCCAAGCCGGCGGTCCCGGGGAAAACATTCAGTACTTC
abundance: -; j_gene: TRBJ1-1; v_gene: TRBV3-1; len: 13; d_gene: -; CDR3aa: CASSQGQTTEAFF; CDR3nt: TGTGCCAGCAGCCAAGGACAGACTACAGAAGCTTTCTTT
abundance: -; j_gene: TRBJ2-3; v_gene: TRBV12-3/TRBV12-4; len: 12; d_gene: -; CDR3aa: CASSPHYDTQYF; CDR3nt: TGTGCCAGCAGTCCCCACTACGATACGCAGTATTTT
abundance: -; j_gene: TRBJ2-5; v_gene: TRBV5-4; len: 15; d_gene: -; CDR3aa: CASSSLGAGEETQYF; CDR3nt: TGTGCCAGCAGCTCCCTGGGGGCCGGAGAAGAGACCCAGTACTTC
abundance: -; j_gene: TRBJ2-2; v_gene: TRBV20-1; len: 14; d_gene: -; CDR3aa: CSAGPGTNTGELFF; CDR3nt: TGCAGTGCTGGTCCCGGGACAAACACCGGGGAGCTGTTTTTT
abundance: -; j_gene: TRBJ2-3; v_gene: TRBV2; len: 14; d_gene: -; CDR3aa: CASLGRTSTDTQYF; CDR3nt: TGTGCCAGCCTGGGGCGCACTAGCACAGATACGCAGTATTTT
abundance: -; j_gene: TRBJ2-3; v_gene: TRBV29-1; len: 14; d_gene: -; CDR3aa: CSVGERGGTDTQYF; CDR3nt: TGCAGCGTTGGGGAGCGAGGCGGCACAGATACGCAGTATTTT
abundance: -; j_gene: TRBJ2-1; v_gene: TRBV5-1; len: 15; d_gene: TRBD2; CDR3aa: CASSFSLAGGYEQFF; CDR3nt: TGCGCCAGCAGCTTTAGCCTAGCGGGGGGATACGAGCAGTTCTTC